The present T cell receptor (beta chain) was sequenced within a study of regulatory T cells in long-lasting Graves disease. At the level of the study: For under 3 months, newly diagnosed Graves' patients had been taking antithyroid drugs. Study observations and caveats: Limited sample numbers may have lowered accuracy. The study found TRBV28, TRBJ1-2 and TRBJ2-5 favored in persistent disease.

Time point indicated: newly diagnosed GD, antithyroid drugs for less than 3 months. Extracted RNA from PBMCs served as the source of the TCR library. TCR beta libraries were built with iRepertoire HTBI primers and Arm-PCR of CDR3 regions. TCRdb ran MiXCR on the multiplex PCR reads and lists one entry per CDR3 protein. The top ten clones hold approximately 12% of a sample with about 220,000 distinct CDR3 sequences, roughly 19% of them seen once. The CDR3 contains 15 residues. V lost 6 bases to trimming and J lost 5 bases, with 17 bases between them. From germline, CDR1 is SEHNR and CDR2 FQNEAQ (reference sequence). This clonotype was detected many times. Antigen: not known. The data were also submitted as part of a second study, on T cells in Graves' hyperthyroidism and ophthalmopathy.

This sequence was found in a woman between 25 and 40 years old with Graves disease. The chain carries TRBV7-9 and TRBJ2-1, with D possibly matching TRBD1 (6 bases). Sequencing was performed on peripheral blood mononuclear cells (PBMCs), taken at new diagnosis, from a patient treated with antithyroid drugs. The CDR3 protein is CASSSTVTGDNEQFF. The CDR3 DNA reads TGTGCCAGCAGTTCGACCGTGACAGGAGACAATGAGCAGTTCTTC.